This T cell receptor (beta chain) is drawn from a study of T cells in Graves' hyperthyroidism and ophthalmopathy. General study findings and limits: Ophthalmopathy, which appeared later, was predicted by the model a median 6.5 months before onset. Most thyroid clonotypes that were expanded above 0.001 also turned up in blood. Through a model of 13 V-J features, ophthalmopathy was separated from stable hyperthyroidism.

Researchers took RNA transcripts and amplified the TCR beta CDR3 regions from them. First-round RT-PCR targeting the TCR CDR3 was performed with the HTBI primer set. Via MiXCR, TCRdb re-called the multiplex PCR reads, giving one row per CDR3 protein. The table has hundreds of thousands of distinct CDR3 sequences, 45% seen once. The diagnoses drew upon clinical symptoms, serum thyroxine and TRAb, thyroid ultrasound and orbital computed tomography. The V and J ends lost 6 bases and 0 bases respectively, with 20 bases between them. Germline values: CDR1 MGHDK, CDR2 SYGVNS. The CDR3 spans 17 residues. Worth noting for this clonotype: What it binds is unknown.

The clonotype comes from an adult man with Graves' disease, either hyperthyroidism or ophthalmopathy (not recorded which). The material sequenced was peripheral blood or thyroid tissue (not recorded which). The rearrangement uses TRBV25-1 and TRBJ2-5, with D perhaps TRBD1 or TRBD2 (7 bases each). CDR3 sequence (DNA): TGTGCCAGCAGCGGGAGGAGGGGGCTCAGCTACCAAGAGACCCAGTACTTC. This encodes CASSGRRGLSYQETQYF.